One and the same sample provided the 12 T cell receptor beta chains below, sequenced in a study of blood T cells in healthy people across ages. It was with a sample-barcoded 5' primer and a J-beta primer mix that a second PCR of about 6 to 12 cycles was run. TCRdb processed the 5' RACE reads anew with MiXCR; each CDR3 protein has one entry. The sample yields hundreds of thousands of distinct CDR3 sequences, over 45% seen once. Sequencing input: blood. Source of these receptors: a man aged 25 to 40 in good health.

This clonotype has only one observation. The chain uses TRBV20-1 and TRBJ2-5; D is unclear. Germline CDR1 is DFQATT and CDR2 is SNEGSKA (reference sequence). Trimming removed 3 bases from V and 5 bases from J, with 16 bases in between. The CDR3 is made up of 14 amino acids. CDR3 sequence: CSASTRQGVETQYF. Written as DNA, the CDR3 is TGCAGTGCTAGTACGCGGCAAGGCGTCGAGACCCAGTACTTC.

The chain links TRBV15 to TRBJ1-5; no reliable D call. V gave up 0 bases and J gave up 7 bases, with 10 bases separating them. Germline CDR1 and CDR2: LNHNV and YYDKDF (reference sequence). There are 14 residues in the CDR3. CDR3 bases: TGTGCCACCAGCAGAGACAGGTTAGAGCAGCCCCAGCATTTT. Translating gives CATSRDRLEQPQHF.

CDR3 bases: TGTGCCAGCAGTGAACCGGGACAGGTTATTAACACCGGGGAGCTGTTTTTT. Encoded protein: CASSEPGQVINTGELFF. The chain links TRBV2 to TRBJ2-2, with TRBD1 matching 8 bases. Germline V gene sequence: CDR1 SNHLY, CDR2 FYNNEI. This CDR3 is 17 amino acids long. Trimming at V came to 2 bases and at J to 2 bases, leaving 7 bases not matched to a gene.

The chain has TRBV7-2 and TRBJ2-4; maybe TRBD2 (6 bases). Trimming pared 5 bases from V and 3 bases from J, leaving 20 bases between. The CDR3 is 17 residues long. From germline, CDR1 is SGHTA and CDR2 FQGNSA. DNA of the CDR3: TGTGCCAGCAGCCCTTCTTGGTGGGAGGTCAGCAAAAACATTCAGTACTTC. It translates to CASSPSWWEVSKNIQYF.

This rearrangement joins TRBV13 to TRBJ2-1; 10 nucleotides match TRBD1. Trimming at V came to 6 bases and at J to 7 bases, leaving 9 bases not matched to a gene. The CDR3 has 15 amino acids. Germline V lookup: CDR1 PRHDT, CDR2 FYEKMQ (reference sequence). The CDR3 coding sequence is TGTGCCAGCAGTCCCGGGACAGGGGCGGGGAATGAGCAGTTCTTC. Translation: CASSPGTGAGNEQFF.

This chain joins TRBV18 and TRBJ2-3; 9 positions agree with TRBD2. Germline trimming cut 1 base from V and 2 bases from J; bases unmatched to any gene: 7. Germline V gene sequence: CDR1 KGHSH, CDR2 LQKENI. This CDR3 contains 17 residues. The CDR3 protein is CASSPLSSGAYTDTQYF. The DNA for the CDR3 is TGTGCCAGCTCACCACTTTCTAGCGGGGCATACACAGATACGCAGTATTTT.

This clonotype was recorded at least ten times. The rearrangement uses TRBV7-2 and TRBJ2-7, with 11 nucleotides matching TRBD2. The CDR3 covers 14 residues. Germline V gene sequence: CDR1 SGHTA, CDR2 FQGNSA. Losses at the gene ends were 4 bases for V and 6 bases for J; bases not matched to a gene: 5. DNA for the CDR3: TGTGCCAGCAGCTCTAGCGGGGGGTCTGGCGAGCAGTACTTC. Its translation is CASSSSGGSGEQYF.

The chain carries TRBV7-9 and TRBJ2-7; 7 positions match TRBD1. CDR1 is SEHNR, CDR2 FQNEAQ, per germline (reference sequence). The V segment lost 8 bases and the J segment 3 bases; nucleotides outside the gene matches: 4. This CDR3 spans 12 amino acids. The CDR3, as DNA: TGTGCCAGCGCTGGGGACAGCTACGAGCAGTACTTC. Protein: CASAGDSYEQYF. Full variable domain (outside the CDR3, taken from reference TRBV7-9 and TRBJ2-7): DTGVSQNPRHKITKRGQNVTFRCDPISEHNRLYWYRQTLGQGPEFLTYFQNEAQLEKSRLLSDRFSAERPKGSFSTLEIQRTEQGDSAMYLCASAGDSYEQYFGPGTRLTVT.

The V and J genes are TRBV6-1 and TRBJ1-1; D gene uncertain. The V gene's germline CDR1 is MNHNS and CDR2 SASEGT. The CDR3 loop spans 17 amino acids. Trimming pared 11 bases from V and 1 base from J, leaving 26 bases between. CDR3 in amino acids: CARIKKLGPATNTEAFF. The DNA for the CDR3 is TGTGCCCGCATCAAGAAGCTGGGTCCCGCCACGAACACTGAAGCTTTCTTT.

V usage is TRBV20-1 and J usage is TRBJ1-2; D not certain. CDR3 length: 13 residues. Germline-derived CDR1 and CDR2 are DFQATT and SNEGSKA (reference sequence). Trimming stripped 5 bases from V and 5 bases from J, with 15 bases between. The CDR3 sequence: CSAPLLASYGYTF. In DNA form, the CDR3 reads TGCAGTGCTCCACTACTGGCTTCTTATGGCTACACCTTC.

V and J are TRBV24-1 and TRBJ2-3; D is unresolved. This CDR3 is built from 14 residues. Germline loops: CDR1 KGHDR, CDR2 SFDVKD. The V gene lost 1 base and the J gene lost 2 bases, with 6 bases spanning the gap. CDR3: CATSDLSDTDTQYF. The DNA of the CDR3 is TGTGCCACCAGTGATTTATCAGACACAGATACGCAGTATTTT.

This clonotype was observed once. The genes are TRBV12-3 or TRBV12-4 and TRBJ1-3, with D uncertain. This CDR3 spans 17 amino acids. V was pared by 7 bases and J by 4 bases, with 23 bases between. CDR3 sequence reads: CASTPAPFAGFGNTIYF. Here the CDR3 DNA reads TGTGCCAGCACTCCCGCCCCTTTTGCGGGGTTCGGAAACACCATATATTTT.